This T cell receptor beta chain comes out of a study of blood T cell repertoires in COVID-19. Study details: PBMCs, B-cell-depleted T cells, or T cells were the source of the cDNA or gDNA that made up the material.

Each exposed participant met a COVID-19 case in the 2 weeks preceding study entry. Trimming removed 4 bases from V and 9 bases from J, with 11 bases in between. Germline-derived CDR1 and CDR2 are SGDLS and YYNGEE. The CDR3 sequence is 13 residues long. This table comes from immunoSEQ multiplex PCR, and its TCRdb copy is limited to in-frame clones, with some not included. The repertoire holds some 180,000 clones, with over 70% as singletons. The sequence was collected from a man aged 55 to 70 who had been exposed to COVID-19. The sequencing input was PBMCs or T cells enriched from blood (not recorded which). The V and J genes are TRBV9 and TRBJ1-6, with a weak D call TRBD1 (6 bases). The CDR3 is CASSLGGASPLHF. CDR3 nucleotides: TGTGCCAGCAGCCTTGGGGGGGCTTCACCCCTCCACTTT.